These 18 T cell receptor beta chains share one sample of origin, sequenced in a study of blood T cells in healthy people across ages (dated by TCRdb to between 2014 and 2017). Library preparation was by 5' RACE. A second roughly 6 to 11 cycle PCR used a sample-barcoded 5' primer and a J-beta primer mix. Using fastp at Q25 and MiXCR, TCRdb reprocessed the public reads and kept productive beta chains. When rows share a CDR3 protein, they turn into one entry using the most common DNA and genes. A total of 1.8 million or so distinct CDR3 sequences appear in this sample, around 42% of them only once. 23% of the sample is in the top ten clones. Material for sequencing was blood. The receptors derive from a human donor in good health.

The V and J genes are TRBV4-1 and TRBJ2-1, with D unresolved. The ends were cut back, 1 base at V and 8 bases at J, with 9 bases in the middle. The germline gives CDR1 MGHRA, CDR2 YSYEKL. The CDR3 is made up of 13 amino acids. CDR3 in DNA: TGCGCCAGCAGCCAAGGACTGTCGGATGAGCAGTTCTTC. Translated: CASSQGLSDEQFF.

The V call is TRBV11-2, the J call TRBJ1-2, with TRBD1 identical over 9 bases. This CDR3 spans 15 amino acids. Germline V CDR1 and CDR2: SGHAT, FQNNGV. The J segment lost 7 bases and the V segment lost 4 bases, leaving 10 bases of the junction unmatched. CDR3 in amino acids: CASSYGTGTGIGYTF. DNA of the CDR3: TGTGCCAGCAGCTACGGAACCGGGACAGGGATTGGCTACACCTTC.

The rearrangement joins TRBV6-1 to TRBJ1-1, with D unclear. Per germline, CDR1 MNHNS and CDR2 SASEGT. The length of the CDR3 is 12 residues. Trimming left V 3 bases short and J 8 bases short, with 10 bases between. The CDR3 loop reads CASSDFSDEAFF. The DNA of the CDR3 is TGTGCCAGCAGTGATTTTTCGGACGAAGCTTTCTTT.

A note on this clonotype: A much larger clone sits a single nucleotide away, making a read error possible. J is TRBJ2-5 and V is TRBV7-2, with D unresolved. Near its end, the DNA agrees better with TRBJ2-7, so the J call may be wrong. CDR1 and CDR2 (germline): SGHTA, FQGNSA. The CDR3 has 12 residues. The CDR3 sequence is CASSFHTHEQYF. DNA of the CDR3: TGTGCCAGCAGCTTCCATACCCACGAGCAGTACTTC.

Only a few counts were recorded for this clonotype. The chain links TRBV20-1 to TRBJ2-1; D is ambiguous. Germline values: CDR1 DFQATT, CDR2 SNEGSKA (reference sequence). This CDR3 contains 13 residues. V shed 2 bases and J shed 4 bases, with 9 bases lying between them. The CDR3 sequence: CSARPDRYNEQFF. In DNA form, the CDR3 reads TGCAGTGCTAGACCCGACCGATACAATGAGCAGTTCTTC.

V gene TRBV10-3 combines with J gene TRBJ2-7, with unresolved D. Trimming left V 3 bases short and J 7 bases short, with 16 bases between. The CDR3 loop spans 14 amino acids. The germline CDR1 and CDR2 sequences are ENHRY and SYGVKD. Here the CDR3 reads CAISEHGSYNEQYF. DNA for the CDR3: TGTGCCATCAGTGAACACGGCTCCTACAATGAGCAGTACTTC.

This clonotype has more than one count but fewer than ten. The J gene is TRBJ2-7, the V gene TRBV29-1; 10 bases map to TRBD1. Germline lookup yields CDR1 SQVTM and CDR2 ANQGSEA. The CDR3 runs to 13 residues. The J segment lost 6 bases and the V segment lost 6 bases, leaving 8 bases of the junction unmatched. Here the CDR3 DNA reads TGCAGCGTAACCCGACAGGGGGCGGGCGAGCAGTACTTC. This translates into CSVTRQGAGEQYF.

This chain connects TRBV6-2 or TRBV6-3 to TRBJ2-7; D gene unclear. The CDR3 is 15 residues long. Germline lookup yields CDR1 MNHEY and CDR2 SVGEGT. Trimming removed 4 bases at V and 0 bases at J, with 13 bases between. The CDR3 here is CASSSRRTHSYEQYF. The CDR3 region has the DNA TGTGCCAGCAGTTCCCGACGGACCCACTCCTACGAGCAGTACTTC.

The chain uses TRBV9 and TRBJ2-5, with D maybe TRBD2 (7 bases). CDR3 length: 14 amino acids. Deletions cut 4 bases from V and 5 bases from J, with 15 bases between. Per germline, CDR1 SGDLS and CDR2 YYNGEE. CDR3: CASSPWGGWETQYF. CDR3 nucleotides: TGTGCCAGCAGCCCGTGGGGGGGCTGGGAGACCCAGTACTTC.

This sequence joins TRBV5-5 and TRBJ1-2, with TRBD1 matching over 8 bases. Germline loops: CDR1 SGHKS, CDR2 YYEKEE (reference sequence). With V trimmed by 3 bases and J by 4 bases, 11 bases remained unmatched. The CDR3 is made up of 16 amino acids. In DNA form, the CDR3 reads TGTGCCAGCAGCTCTGGACGGACAGGGAGTACCTATGGCTACACCTTC. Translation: CASSSGRTGSTYGYTF.

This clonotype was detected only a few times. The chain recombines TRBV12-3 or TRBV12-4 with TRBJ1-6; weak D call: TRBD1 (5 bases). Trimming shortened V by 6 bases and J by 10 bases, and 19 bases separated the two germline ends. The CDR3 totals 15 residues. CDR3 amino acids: CASRPWEGLESPLHF. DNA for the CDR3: TGTGCCAGCAGACCTTGGGAGGGACTGGAATCACCCCTCCACTTT.

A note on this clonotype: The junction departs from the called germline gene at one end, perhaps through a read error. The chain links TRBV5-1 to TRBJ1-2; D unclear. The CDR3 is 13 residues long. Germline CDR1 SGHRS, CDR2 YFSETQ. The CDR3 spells CASSLSSAYGCTF. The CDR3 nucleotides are TGCGCCAGCAGCTTGTCCTCAGCCTATGGCTGCACCTTC. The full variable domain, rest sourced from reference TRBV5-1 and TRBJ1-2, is KAGVTQTPRYLIKTRGQQVTLSCSPISGHRSVSWYQQTPGQGLQFLFEYFSETQRNKGNFPGRFSGRQFSNSRSEMNVSTLELGDSALYLCASSLSSAYGCTFGSGTRLTVV.

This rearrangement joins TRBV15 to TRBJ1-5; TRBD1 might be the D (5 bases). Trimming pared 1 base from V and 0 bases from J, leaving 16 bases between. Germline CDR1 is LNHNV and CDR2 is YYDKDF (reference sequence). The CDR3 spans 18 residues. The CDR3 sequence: CATSRGRETGDSNQPQHF. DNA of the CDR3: TGTGCCACCAGCAGAGGCAGGGAGACCGGCGATAGCAATCAGCCCCAGCATTTT.

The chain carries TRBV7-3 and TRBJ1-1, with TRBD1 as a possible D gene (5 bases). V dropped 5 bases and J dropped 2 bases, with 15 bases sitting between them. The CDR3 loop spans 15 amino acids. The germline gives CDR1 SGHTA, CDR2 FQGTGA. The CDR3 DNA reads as TGTGCCAGCAGCCCGCAAGGGACCGCAAACACTGAAGCTTTCTTT. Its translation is CASSPQGTANTEAFF.

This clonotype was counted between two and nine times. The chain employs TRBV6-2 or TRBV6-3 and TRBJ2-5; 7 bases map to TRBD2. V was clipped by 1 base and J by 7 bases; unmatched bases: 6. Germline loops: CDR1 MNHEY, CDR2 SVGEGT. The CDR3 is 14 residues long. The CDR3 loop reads CASSYYAREGTQYF. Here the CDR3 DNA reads TGTGCCAGCAGTTACTACGCCAGGGAGGGGACCCAGTACTTC.

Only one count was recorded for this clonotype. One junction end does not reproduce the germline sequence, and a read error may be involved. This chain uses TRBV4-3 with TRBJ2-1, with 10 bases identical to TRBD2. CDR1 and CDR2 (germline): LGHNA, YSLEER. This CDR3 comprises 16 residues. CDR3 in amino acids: CASSKSGGATYNAQFF. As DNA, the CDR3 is TGCGCCAGCAGCAAAAGCGGGGGGGCCACCTACAATGCGCAGTTCTTC.

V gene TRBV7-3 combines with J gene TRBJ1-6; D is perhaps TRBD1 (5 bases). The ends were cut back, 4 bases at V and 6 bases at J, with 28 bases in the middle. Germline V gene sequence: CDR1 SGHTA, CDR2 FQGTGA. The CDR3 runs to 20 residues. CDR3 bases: TGTGCCAGCAGCTCTCGGGGGTACAGGAGTTGGGAGGGTGGTAATTCACCCCTCCACTTT. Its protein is CASSSRGYRSWEGGNSPLHF.

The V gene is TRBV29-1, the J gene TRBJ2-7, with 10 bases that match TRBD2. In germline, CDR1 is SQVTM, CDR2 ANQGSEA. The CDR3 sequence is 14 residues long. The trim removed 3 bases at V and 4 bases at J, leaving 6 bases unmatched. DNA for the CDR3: TGCAGCGTTGAGGTCAGCGGGGGGGCTTACGAGCAGTACTTC. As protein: CSVEVSGGAYEQYF.